The table lists the clone carrying this T cell receptor beta chain with a count of one. Its antigen remains unknown. The repertoire was sequenced with immunoSEQ multiplex PCR; TCRdb's copy has only in-frame clones and lacks some. The data show approximately 75,000 clones, about 90% seen once. The data stem from a study of identifying expanded T cells in peripheral blood. Whole-study results and caveats: About 1.2 clones differed between technical replicates, versus about 17 and 20 over time.

This CDR3 has 17 amino acids. The germline CDR1 and CDR2 sequences are MGHRA and YSYEKL. The V and J ends lost 2 bases and 2 bases, in that order; junction bases with no gene match: 6. The sequenced sample consisted of blood. This sequence originates from a person aged 18-70 years in good health. The rearrangement joins TRBV4-1 to TRBJ2-1, with 10 nucleotides matching TRBD2. CDR3 sequence reads: CASSQSPTSGAYNEQFF. The CDR3 bases are TGCGCCAGCAGCCAATCCCCCACTAGCGGGGCCTACAATGAGCAGTTCTTC.